The 27 T cell receptor beta chains listed next were all sequenced from one sample in a study of blood T cell repertoires in COVID-19. Libraries were prepared by immunoSEQ multiplex PCR; TCRdb keeps only in-frame clonotypes and omits some of them. The sample consists of some 250,000 clones, 80% to 90% of them appearing once. The specimen sequenced was peripheral blood. The receptor source for this set is a man in his sixties with acute or convalescent COVID-19.

This clone was counted a few times. The CDR3 sequence is CASSLRGGGYEQYF. CDR3 DNA sequence: TGTGCCAGCAGCCTCCGGGGGGGAGGCTACGAGCAGTACTTC. The rearrangement links TRBV7-9 to TRBJ2-7, with 8 bases identical to TRBD2. The CDR3 spans 14 residues. V was pared by 5 bases and J by 3 bases, with 6 bases of the junction left unmatched. CDR1 and CDR2 from the germline V gene are SEHNR and FQNEAQ (reference sequence).

Turning to this clone: One end of the junction fails to match germline, which may point to a read error. Other nucleotide sequences from this sample produce the same CDR3. V usage is TRBV7-2 and J usage is TRBJ2-1; 7 nucleotides agree with TRBD2. The CDR3 covers 16 residues. Germline V gene sequence: CDR1 SGHTA, CDR2 FQGNSA. The CDR3 region is CASSRRLAEPNNEQFF. In nucleotides, the CDR3 is TGTGCCAGCAGCCGGCGCCTAGCGGAACCTAACAATGAGCAATTCTTC.

The chain has TRBV7-3 and TRBJ2-1; no clear D. CDR1 is SGHTA, CDR2 FQGTGA, per germline. The CDR3 covers 15 residues. The germline V and J ends were trimmed by 5 bases and 0 bases, with 11 bases remaining between them. The CDR3 spells CASSPGRISYNEQFF. The CDR3 DNA reads TGTGCCAGCAGCCCAGGTCGGATCTCCTACAATGAGCAGTTCTTC.

The genes are TRBV13 and TRBJ2-1; 11 bases align to TRBD1. Germline CDR1 and CDR2: PRHDT and FYEKMQ (reference sequence). Trimming removed 1 base from V and 6 bases from J; junction bases left unmatched: 5. The length of the CDR3 is 16 residues. The CDR3 nucleotides read TGTGCCAGCAGCTTAGAAGGGACAGGGGGTGGCAATGAGCAGTTCTTC. Encoded protein: CASSLEGTGGGNEQFF. Looking up the rest from reference TRBV13 and TRBJ2-1 gives the full variable domain: AAGVIQSPRHLIKEKRETATLKCYPIPRHDTVYWYQQGPGQDPQFLISFYEKMQSDKGSIPDRFSAQQFSDYHSELNMSSLELGDSALYFCASSLEGTGGGNEQFFGPGTRLTVL.

The J gene is TRBJ2-5, the V gene TRBV11-2; 11 nucleotides agree with TRBD2. V lost 0 bases to trimming and J lost 5 bases; unmatched junction nucleotides: 2. Germline V gene lookup returns CDR1 SGHAT and CDR2 FQNNGV. This CDR3 contains 15 residues. CDR3 in amino acids: CASSLELAGGETQYF. CDR3 DNA sequence: TGTGCCAGCAGCTTAGAGCTAGCGGGGGGTGAGACCCAGTACTTC.

The chain joins TRBV7-9 to TRBJ1-2, with D possibly TRBD1 on 5 matching bases. Trimming took off 5 bases at V and 1 base at J, with 17 bases between the two ends. The CDR3 is 16 amino acids. Germline values: CDR1 SEHNR, CDR2 FQNEAQ (reference sequence). The CDR3 loop is CASSQNGATDNYGYTF. In DNA, the CDR3 is TGTGCCAGCAGCCAAAATGGGGCTACCGATAACTATGGCTACACCTTC.

This clone was found once. J is TRBJ2-1 and V is TRBV5-4; D may be TRBD2 (5 bases). Germline values: CDR1 SGHNT, CDR2 YYREEE (reference sequence). The CDR3 sequence is 11 residues long. Trimming stripped 1 base from V and 10 bases from J, with 6 bases between. The CDR3 bases are TGTGCCAGCAGCTTGAGGGAGGAGCAGTTCTTC. This encodes CASSLREEQFF.

As for this clone: Compared with germline, one end of the junction differs, possibly owing to a read error. The rearrangement uses TRBV7-7 and TRBJ2-1; 8 bases map to TRBD2. Germline assignment: CDR1 SSHAT and CDR2 FNYEAQ (reference sequence). This CDR3 comprises 15 residues. CDR3 nucleotide sequence: TGTGCTAGCAGCCATAGCGGGGATTCCTACAATGAGCAGTTCTTC. Protein product: CASSHSGDSYNEQFF.

This sequence joins TRBV16 and TRBJ1-2; TRBD1 matches 9 bases. This CDR3 comprises 13 residues. V was clipped by 6 bases and J by 7 bases; unmatched bases: 6. Per germline, CDR1 KGHSY and CDR2 FQNENV. CDR3 amino acids: CASSKDRGVGYTF. For the CDR3, the DNA is TGTGCCAGCAGTAAGGACAGGGGCGTTGGCTACACCTTC.

The sample holds a few counts of this clone. The chain joins TRBV11-2 to TRBJ1-2; no reliable D call. V was cut by 1 base and J by 4 bases, with 10 bases left in between. This CDR3 spans 14 amino acids. Germline-derived CDR1 and CDR2 are SGHAT and FQNNGV. CDR3 sequence (DNA): TGTGCCAGCAGCTTAGTTCCGGGTGGCTATGGCTACACCTTC. As protein: CASSLVPGGYGYTF.

The chain has TRBV6-6 and TRBJ2-4; D not resolved. The germline V and J ends were trimmed by 2 bases and 15 bases, with 5 bases remaining between them. Germline loops: CDR1 MNHNY, CDR2 SVGAGI (reference sequence). The CDR3 covers 9 residues. The chain's CDR3 is CASSYLPYF. The CDR3 bases are TGTGCCAGCAGTTACCTCCCGTACTTC.

The J gene is TRBJ2-3, the V gene TRBV13, with TRBD2 identical over 9 bases. The CDR3 spans 15 residues. V gave up 2 bases and J gave up 6 bases; unmatched junction bases: 6. Looked up from germline, CDR1 is PRHDT and CDR2 is FYEKMQ (reference sequence). CDR3 residues: CASSLSVAGGDTQYF. CDR3 coding DNA: TGTGCCAGCAGCTTATCGGTGGCGGGAGGGGATACGCAGTATTTT.

CDR3 bases: TGCGCCAGCAGCCAGCCAGGGCGGCGCTCCTACGAGCAGTACTTC. Protein product: CASSQPGRRSYEQYF. V and J are TRBV5-1 and TRBJ2-7; D might be TRBD1 (5 bases). Trimming took off 4 bases at V and 0 bases at J, with 14 bases between the two ends. CDR3 length: 15 amino acids. Germline values: CDR1 SGHRS, CDR2 YFSETQ.

The J gene is TRBJ2-7, the V gene TRBV30, with 13 nucleotides matching TRBD2. Germline V gene lookup returns CDR1 GTSNPN and CDR2 SVGIG (reference sequence). V lost 5 bases, J lost 2 bases, and 6 bases stayed unmatched. The CDR3 is 15 residues long. For the CDR3, the DNA is TGTGCCTGGGCCGGTACTAGCGGGGGGGCCTACGAGCAGTACTTC. This sequence encodes CAWAGTSGGAYEQYF.

Points on this clone: A read error may be the cause here, since a much bigger clone is one base away. The rearrangement uses TRBV5-1 and TRBJ1-2, with a possible D match to TRBD1 (5 bases). This CDR3 has 13 amino acids. V lost 4 bases to trimming and J lost 3 bases, with 10 bases between them. Germline assignment: CDR1 SGHRS and CDR2 YFSETQ. The CDR3 DNA reads TGCGCCAGCAGCCCCGGGGGGGACTATGGCTACACCTTC. Protein sequence: CASSPGGDYGYTF.

Concerning this clone: In the same sample, other DNA sequences code for this CDR3. The chain recombines TRBV3-1 (or the pseudogene TRBV3-2) with TRBJ1-6; possible D gene TRBD1, 6 bases. V gave up 4 bases and J gave up 8 bases, with 12 bases separating them. The CDR3 length is 14 residues. Germline lookup yields CDR1 LGHDT and CDR2 YNNKEL (reference sequence). The CDR3 is CASSLQGRDSPLHF. In nucleotides, the CDR3 is TGTGCCAGCAGCCTTCAGGGGAGGGATTCACCCCTCCACTTT.

The rearrangement joins TRBV19 to TRBJ2-7, with D perhaps matching TRBD1 (5 bases). Between the trimmed V and J ends, which lost 4 bases and 2 bases, there was a span of 15 bases. The CDR3 runs 15 residues. Per the germline V gene, CDR1 is LNHDA and CDR2 is SQIVND (reference sequence). CDR3 in amino acids: CASSTHATGPYEQYF. Written as DNA, the CDR3 is TGTGCCAGTAGTACTCATGCTACAGGCCCCTACGAGCAGTACTTC.

There are a few counts of this clone. The rearrangement uses TRBV7-9 and TRBJ1-6, with no clear D. The CDR3 extends over 12 amino acids. Trimming removed 3 bases at V and 10 bases at J, with 7 bases between. CDR1 is SEHNR, CDR2 FQNEAQ, per germline (reference sequence). CDR3 protein: CASSLEGSPLHF. The DNA for the CDR3 is TGTGCCAGCAGCTTGGAGGGATCACCCCTCCACTTT.

V and J are TRBV6-1 and TRBJ1-2; no firm D call. CDR1 is MNHNS and CDR2 is SASEGT in the germline V gene. Trimming removed 4 bases from V and 2 bases from J, with 17 bases in between. The CDR3 totals 16 residues. CDR3 nucleotide sequence: TGTGCCAGCAGTGCGACTCCGGGTGCTTCGAACTATGGCTACACCTTC. Protein sequence: CASSATPGASNYGYTF.

The CDR3 spells CASSVASGGAGEQFF. The CDR3 coding sequence is TGTGCCAGCAGCGTAGCCAGCGGGGGGGCCGGTGAGCAGTTCTTC. The chain joins TRBV9 to TRBJ2-1; TRBD2 agrees at 10 bases. Trimming removed 0 bases from V and 9 bases from J; junction bases left unmatched: 6. The germline gives CDR1 SGDLS, CDR2 YYNGEE. The CDR3 covers 15 residues.

The V gene is TRBV5-1, the J gene TRBJ1-3; the D gene is possibly TRBD1 (5 bases). Germline CDR1 is SGHRS and CDR2 is YFSETQ. V shed 0 bases and J shed 0 bases, with 10 bases lying between them. The CDR3 length is 16 residues. In DNA form, the CDR3 reads TGCGCCAGCAGCTTGGATTACAGGCACTCTGGAAACACCATATATTTT. Its translation: CASSLDYRHSGNTIYF.

For the CDR3, the DNA is TGTGCCAGCAGTGTCACAGGGGGTCATCCCGGGGAGCTGTTTTTT. Its translation: CASSVTGGHPGELFF. The chain joins TRBV6-4 to TRBJ2-2; 8 positions agree with TRBD1. The CDR3 loop spans 15 amino acids. Germline CDR1 reads MRHNA; CDR2 reads SNTAGT. J gave up 6 bases and V 4 bases, and 7 bases lay outside the gene matches.

The chain carries TRBV2 and TRBJ2-1; 8 bases are shared with TRBD2. The germline V gene has CDR1 SNHLY and CDR2 FYNNEI. There are 17 residues in the CDR3. Trimming removed 6 bases from V and 5 bases from J; junction bases left unmatched: 15. CDR3 amino acids: CASSSGRGLGSHNEQFF. The CDR3 DNA is TGTGCCAGCAGCTCCGGAAGGGGACTAGGTAGCCACAATGAGCAGTTCTTC.

The chain combines TRBV2 with TRBJ2-1; TRBD2 is a possible D gene (6 bases). The CDR3 is 16 residues long. Trimming left V 10 bases short and J 6 bases short, with 25 bases between. Germline values: CDR1 SNHLY, CDR2 FYNNEI. CDR3 nucleotides: TGTGCCACCCAAACTTGGGGGGACGACTGGGGCAATGAGCAGTTCTTC. Protein product: CATQTWGDDWGNEQFF.

V gene TRBV21-1 combines with J gene TRBJ2-2; TRBD1 was called by the table and not checked on the DNA. TRBV21-1 is classified as a pseudogene. The CDR3 spans 17 residues. As DNA, the CDR3 is TGTGCCAGCAGCAAAGTGGTATGGGGCCCGAACACCGGGGAGCTGTTTTTT. Translation gives CASSKVVWGPNTGELFF.

The chain uses TRBV7-9 and TRBJ1-1; D not resolved. Between the trimmed V and J ends, which lost 1 base and 4 bases, there was a span of 10 bases. The CDR3 runs 14 residues. Looked up from germline, CDR1 is SEHNR and CDR2 is FQNEAQ (reference sequence). CDR3 bases: TGTGCCAGCAGCTTAGACAGTCTCGCCACTGAAGCTTTCTTT. This translates into CASSLDSLATEAFF.

V gene TRBV5-1 combines with J gene TRBJ1-1; D uncertain. Germline CDR1 SGHRS, CDR2 YFSETQ. The CDR3 extends over 13 amino acids. The V and J ends lost 7 bases and 1 base respectively, with 11 bases between them. Here the CDR3 DNA reads TGCGCCAGCGGAGGATTGGGGAACACTGAAGCTTTCTTT. Translation gives CASGGLGNTEAFF.